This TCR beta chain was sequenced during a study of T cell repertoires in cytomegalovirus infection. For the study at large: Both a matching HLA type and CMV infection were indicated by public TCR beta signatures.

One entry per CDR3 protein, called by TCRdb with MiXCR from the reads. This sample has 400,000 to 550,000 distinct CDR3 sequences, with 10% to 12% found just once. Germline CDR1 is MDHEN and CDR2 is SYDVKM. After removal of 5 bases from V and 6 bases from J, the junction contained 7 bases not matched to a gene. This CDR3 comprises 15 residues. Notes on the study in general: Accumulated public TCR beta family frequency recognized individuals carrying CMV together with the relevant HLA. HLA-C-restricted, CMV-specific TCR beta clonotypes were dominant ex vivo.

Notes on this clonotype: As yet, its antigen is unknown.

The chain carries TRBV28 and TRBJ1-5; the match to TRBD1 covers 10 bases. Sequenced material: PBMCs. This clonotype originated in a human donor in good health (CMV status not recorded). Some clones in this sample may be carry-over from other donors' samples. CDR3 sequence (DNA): TGTGCCAGCAGTCCGGACAGGGGGGTCGGTCAGCCCCAGCATTTT. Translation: CASSPDRGVGQPQHF.